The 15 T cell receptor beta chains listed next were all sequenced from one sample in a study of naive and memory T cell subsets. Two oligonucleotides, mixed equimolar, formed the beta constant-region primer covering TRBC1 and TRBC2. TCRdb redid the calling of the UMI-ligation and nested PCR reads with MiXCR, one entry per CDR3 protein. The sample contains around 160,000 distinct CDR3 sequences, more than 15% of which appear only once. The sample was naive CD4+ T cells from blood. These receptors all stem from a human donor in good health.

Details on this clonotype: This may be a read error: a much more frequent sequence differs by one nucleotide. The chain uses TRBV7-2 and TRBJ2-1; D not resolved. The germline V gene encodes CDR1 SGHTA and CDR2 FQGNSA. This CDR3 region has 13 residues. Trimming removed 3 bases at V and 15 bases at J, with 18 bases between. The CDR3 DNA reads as TGTGCCAGCAGCTTTTTGGAATGGAGATTCCGGTTCTTC. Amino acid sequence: CASSFLEWRFRFF.

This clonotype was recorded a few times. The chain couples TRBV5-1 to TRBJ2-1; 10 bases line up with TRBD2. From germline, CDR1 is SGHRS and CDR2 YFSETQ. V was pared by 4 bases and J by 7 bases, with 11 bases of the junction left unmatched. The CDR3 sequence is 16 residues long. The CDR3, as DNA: TGCGCCAGCAGCCCGGTGGCTAGCGGGAGTGGGAATGAGCAGTTCTTC. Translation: CASSPVASGSGNEQFF. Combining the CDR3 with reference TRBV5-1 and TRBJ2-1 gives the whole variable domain KAGVTQTPRYLIKTRGQQVTLSCSPISGHRSVSWYQQTPGQGLQFLFEYFSETQRNKGNFPGRFSGRQFSNSRSEMNVSTLELGDSALYLCASSPVASGSGNEQFFGPGTRLTVL.

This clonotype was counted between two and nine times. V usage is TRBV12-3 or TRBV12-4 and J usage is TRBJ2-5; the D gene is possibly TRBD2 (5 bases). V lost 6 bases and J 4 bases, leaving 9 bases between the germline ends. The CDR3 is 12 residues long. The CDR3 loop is CASRDRGETQYF. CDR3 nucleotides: TGTGCCAGCAGAGACCGGGGAGAGACCCAGTACTTC.

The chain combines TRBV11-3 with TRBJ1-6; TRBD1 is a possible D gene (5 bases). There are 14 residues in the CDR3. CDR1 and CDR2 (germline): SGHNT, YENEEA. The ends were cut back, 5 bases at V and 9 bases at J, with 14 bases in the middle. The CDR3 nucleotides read TGTGCCAGCAGCCCGGGGGGTTCCTCTTCACCCCTCCACTTT. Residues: CASSPGGSSSPLHF. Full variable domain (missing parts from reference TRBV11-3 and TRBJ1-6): EAGVVQSPRYKIIEKKQPVAFWCNPISGHNTLYWYLQNLGQGPELLIRYENEEAVDDSQLPKDRFSAERLKGVDSTLKIQPAELGDSAVYLCASSPGGSSSPLHFGNGTRLTVT.

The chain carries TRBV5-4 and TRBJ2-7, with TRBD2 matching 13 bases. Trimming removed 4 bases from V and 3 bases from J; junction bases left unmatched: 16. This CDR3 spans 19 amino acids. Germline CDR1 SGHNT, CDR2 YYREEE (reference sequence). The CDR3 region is CASSLTHGTSGIYGYEQYF. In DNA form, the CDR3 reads TGTGCCAGCAGCCTCACACACGGGACTAGCGGGATCTACGGCTACGAGCAGTACTTC.

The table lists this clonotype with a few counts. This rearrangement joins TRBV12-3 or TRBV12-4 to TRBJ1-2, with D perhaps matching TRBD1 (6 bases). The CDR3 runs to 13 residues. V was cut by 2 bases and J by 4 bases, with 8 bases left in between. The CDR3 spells CASSLPGAYGYTF. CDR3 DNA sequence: TGTGCCAGCAGTTTACCAGGGGCCTATGGCTACACCTTC.

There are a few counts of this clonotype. The CDR3 region has the DNA TGTGCCAGCTCCGTCGGGGAGGGGATCTATGGCTACACCTTC. Protein sequence: CASSVGEGIYGYTF. The chain couples TRBV5-6 to TRBJ1-2; TRBD1 might be the D (5 bases). The V end was cut by 7 bases, the J end by 4 bases, with 17 bases between. Germline CDR1 reads SGHDT; CDR2 reads YYEEEE. The length of the CDR3 is 14 residues.

CDR3 DNA sequence: TGCGCCAGCAGCTTGGACAGGACGCTCTATGGCTACACCTTC. Amino acid sequence: CASSLDRTLYGYTF. V gene TRBV5-1 combines with J gene TRBJ1-2, with D tentatively TRBD1 (5 bases). The germline gives CDR1 SGHRS, CDR2 YFSETQ. CDR3 length: 14 amino acids. Trimming left V 0 bases short and J 4 bases short, with 10 bases between.

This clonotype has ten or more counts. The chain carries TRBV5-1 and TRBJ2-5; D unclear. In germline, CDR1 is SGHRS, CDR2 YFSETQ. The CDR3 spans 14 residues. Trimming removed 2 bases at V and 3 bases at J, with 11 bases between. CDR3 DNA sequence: TGCGCCAGCAGCTTAACCTTCGAAAAAGAGACCCAGTACTTC. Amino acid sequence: CASSLTFEKETQYF. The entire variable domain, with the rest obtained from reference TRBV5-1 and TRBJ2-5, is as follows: KAGVTQTPRYLIKTRGQQVTLSCSPISGHRSVSWYQQTPGQGLQFLFEYFSETQRNKGNFPGRFSGRQFSNSRSEMNVSTLELGDSALYLCASSLTFEKETQYFGPGTRLLVL.

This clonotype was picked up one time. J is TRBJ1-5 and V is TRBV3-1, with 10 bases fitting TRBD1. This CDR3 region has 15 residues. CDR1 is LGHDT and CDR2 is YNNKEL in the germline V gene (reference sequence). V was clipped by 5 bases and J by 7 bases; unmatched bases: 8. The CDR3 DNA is TGTGCCAGCAGCGCCGGGACAGGGGCCGGACAGCCCCAGCATTTT. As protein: CASSAGTGAGQPQHF.

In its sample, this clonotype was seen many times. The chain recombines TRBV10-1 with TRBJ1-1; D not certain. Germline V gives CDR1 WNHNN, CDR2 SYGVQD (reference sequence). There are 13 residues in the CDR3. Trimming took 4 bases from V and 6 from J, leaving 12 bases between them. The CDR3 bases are TGCGCCAGCAGTGGCTCTAGGGAGGCTGAAGCTTTCTTT. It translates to CASSGSREAEAFF.

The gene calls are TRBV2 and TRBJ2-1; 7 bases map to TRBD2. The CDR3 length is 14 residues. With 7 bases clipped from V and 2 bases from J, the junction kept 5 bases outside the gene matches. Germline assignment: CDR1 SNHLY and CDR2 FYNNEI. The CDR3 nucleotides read TGTGCCAGCACACTAGCGACCACCTACAATGAGCAGTTCTTC. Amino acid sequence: CASTLATTYNEQFF.

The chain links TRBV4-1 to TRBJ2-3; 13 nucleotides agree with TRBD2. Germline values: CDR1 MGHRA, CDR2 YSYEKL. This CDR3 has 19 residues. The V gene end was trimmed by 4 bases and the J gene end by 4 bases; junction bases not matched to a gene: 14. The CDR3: CASSLSPLRTSGSSDTQYF. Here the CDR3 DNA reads TGCGCCAGCAGCCTCTCACCTTTACGGACTAGCGGGAGCTCAGATACGCAGTATTTT.

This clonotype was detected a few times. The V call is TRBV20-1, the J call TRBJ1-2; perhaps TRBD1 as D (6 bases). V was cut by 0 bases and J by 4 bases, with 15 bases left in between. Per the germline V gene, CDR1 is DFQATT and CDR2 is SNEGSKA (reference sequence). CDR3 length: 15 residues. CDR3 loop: CSARETGFGGYGYTF. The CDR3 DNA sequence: TGCAGTGCTAGAGAAACAGGGTTCGGGGGCTATGGCTACACCTTC.

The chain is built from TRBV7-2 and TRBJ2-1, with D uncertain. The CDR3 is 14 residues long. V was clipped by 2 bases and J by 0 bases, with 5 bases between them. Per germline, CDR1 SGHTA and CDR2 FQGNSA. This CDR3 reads CASSLQVSYNEQFF. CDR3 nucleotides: TGTGCCAGCAGCTTACAGGTCTCCTACAATGAGCAGTTCTTC.